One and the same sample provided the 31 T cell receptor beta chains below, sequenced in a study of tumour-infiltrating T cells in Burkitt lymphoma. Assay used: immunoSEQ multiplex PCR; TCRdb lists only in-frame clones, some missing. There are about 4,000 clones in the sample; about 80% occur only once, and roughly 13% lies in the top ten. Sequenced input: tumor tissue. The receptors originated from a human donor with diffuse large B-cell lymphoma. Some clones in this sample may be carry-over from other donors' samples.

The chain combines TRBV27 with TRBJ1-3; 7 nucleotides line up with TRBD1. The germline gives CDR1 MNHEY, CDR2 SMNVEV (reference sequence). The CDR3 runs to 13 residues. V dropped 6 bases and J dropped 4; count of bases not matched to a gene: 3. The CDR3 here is CASSTGAGNTIYF. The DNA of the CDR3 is TGTGCCAGCAGCACAGGGGCCGGAAACACCATATATTTT.

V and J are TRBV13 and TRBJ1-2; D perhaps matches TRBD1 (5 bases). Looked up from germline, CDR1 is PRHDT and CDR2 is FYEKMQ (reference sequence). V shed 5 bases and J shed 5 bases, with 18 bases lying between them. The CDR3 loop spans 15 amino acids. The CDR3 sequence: CASSHDRGVMYGYTF. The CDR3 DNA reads TGTGCCAGCAGCCACGATCGAGGGGTTATGTATGGCTACACCTTC.

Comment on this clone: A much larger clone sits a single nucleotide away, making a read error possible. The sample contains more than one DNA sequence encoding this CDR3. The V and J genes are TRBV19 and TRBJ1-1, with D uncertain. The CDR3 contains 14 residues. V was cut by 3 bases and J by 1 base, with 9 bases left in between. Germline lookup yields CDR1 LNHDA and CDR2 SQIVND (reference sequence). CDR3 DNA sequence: TGTGCCAGTAGTATGGGGTTTGGGAACACTGAAGCTTTCTTT. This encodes CASSMGFGNTEAFF.

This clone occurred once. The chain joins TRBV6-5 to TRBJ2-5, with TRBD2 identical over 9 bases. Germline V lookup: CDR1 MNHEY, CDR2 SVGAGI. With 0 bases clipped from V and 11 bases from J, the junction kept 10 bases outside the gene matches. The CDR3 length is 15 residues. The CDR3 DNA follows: TGTGCCAGCAGTTACTCTAGCGGGGGCCTGATAGAGCAGTACTTC. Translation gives CASSYSSGGLIEQYF.

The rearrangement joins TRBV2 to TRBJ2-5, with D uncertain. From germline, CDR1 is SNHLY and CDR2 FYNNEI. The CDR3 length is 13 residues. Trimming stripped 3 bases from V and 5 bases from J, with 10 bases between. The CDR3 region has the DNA TGTGCCAGCAGTGATTCTGAATTGGAGACCCAGTACTTC. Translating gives CASSDSELETQYF.

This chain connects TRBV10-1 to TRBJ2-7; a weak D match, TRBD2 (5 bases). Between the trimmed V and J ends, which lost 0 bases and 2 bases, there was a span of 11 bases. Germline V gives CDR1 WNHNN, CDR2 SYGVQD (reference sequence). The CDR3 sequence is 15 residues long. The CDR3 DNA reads TGCGCCAGCAGTGAGTCGGCGGGCCGAACCTACGAGCAGTACTTC. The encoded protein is CASSESAGRTYEQYF.

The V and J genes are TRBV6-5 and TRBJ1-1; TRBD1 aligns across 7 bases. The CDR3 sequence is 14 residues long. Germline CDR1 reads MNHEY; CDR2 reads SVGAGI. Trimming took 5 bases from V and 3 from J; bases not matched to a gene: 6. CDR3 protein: CASSDRQGYTEAFF. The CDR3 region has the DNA TGTGCCAGCAGTGACAGACAGGGTTACACTGAAGCTTTCTTT.

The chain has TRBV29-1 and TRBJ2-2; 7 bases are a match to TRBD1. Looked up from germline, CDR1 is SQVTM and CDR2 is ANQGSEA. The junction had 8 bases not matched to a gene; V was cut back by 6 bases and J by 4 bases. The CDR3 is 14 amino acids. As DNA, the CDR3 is TGCAGCGTCGAACAGGGGACGAGCACCGGGGAGCTGTTTTTT. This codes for CSVEQGTSTGELFF.

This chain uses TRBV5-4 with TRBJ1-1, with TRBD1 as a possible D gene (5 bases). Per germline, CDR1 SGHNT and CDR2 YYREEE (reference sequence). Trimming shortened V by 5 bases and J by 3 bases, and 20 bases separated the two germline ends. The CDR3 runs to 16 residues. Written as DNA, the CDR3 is TGTGCCAGCAGGCCCCTGGGAAGGGGCTGGGACACTGAAGCTTTCTTT. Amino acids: CASRPLGRGWDTEAFF.

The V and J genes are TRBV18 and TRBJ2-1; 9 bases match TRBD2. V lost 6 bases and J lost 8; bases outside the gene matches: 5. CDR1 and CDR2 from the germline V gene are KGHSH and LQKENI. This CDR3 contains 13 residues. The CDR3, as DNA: TGTGCCAGCTCGAGAGCGGGAGGCGATGAGCAGTTCTTC. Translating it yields CASSRAGGDEQFF.

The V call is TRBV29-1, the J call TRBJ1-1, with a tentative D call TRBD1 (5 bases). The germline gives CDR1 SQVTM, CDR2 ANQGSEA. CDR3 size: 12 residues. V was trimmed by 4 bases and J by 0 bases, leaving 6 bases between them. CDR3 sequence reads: CSVGGLNTEAFF. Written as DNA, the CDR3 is TGCAGCGTTGGGGGACTGAACACTGAAGCTTTCTTT.

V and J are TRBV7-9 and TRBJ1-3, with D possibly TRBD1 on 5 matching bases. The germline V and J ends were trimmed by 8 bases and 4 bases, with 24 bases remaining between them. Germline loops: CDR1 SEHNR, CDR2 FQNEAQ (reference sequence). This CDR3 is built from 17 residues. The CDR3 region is CASSPKTAIFLGNTIYF. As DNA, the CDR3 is TGTGCCAGCTCCCCGAAGACAGCCATTTTTCTCGGAAACACCATATATTTT.

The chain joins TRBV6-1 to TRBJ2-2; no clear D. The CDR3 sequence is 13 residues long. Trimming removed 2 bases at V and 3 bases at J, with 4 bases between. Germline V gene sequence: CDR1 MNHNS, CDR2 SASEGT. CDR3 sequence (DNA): TGTGCCAGCAGTGAATATTACACCGGGGAGCTGTTTTTT. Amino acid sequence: CASSEYYTGELFF.

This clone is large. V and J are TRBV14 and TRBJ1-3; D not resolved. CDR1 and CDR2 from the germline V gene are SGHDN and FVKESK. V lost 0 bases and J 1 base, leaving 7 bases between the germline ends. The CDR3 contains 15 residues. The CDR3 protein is CASSQDSGSGNTIYF. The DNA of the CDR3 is TGTGCCAGCAGCCAAGATTCAGGTTCTGGAAACACCATATATTTT.

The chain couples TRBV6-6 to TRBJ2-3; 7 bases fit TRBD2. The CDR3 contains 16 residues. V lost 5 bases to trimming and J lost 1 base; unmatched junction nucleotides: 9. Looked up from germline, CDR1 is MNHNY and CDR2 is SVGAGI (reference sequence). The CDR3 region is CASSKYSSGGTDTQYF. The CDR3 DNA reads TGTGCCAGCAGTAAATACTCTAGCGGCGGCACAGATACGCAGTATTTT.

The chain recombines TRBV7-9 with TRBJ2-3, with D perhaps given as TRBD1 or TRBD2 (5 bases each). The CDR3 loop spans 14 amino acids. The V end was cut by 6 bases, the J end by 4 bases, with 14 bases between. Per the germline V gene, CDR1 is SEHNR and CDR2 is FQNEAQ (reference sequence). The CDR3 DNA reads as TGTGCCAGCAGATCCTTCGGGGCTGCAGATACGCAGTATTTT. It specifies CASRSFGAADTQYF.

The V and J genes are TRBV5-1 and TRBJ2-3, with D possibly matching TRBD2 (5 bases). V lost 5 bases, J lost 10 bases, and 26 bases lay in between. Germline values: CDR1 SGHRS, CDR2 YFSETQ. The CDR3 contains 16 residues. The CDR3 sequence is CASSSIPGSTTSAQYF. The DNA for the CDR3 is TGCGCCAGCAGTTCGATCCCGGGATCCACGACAAGTGCGCAGTATTTT.

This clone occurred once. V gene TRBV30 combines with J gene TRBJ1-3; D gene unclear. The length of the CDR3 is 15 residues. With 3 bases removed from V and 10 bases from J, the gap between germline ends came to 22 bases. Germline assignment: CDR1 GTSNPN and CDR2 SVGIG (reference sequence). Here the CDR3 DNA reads TGTGCCTGGAGCGCGGGCCTTGTTTCAAGTATGACCATATATTTT. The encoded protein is CAWSAGLVSSMTIYF.

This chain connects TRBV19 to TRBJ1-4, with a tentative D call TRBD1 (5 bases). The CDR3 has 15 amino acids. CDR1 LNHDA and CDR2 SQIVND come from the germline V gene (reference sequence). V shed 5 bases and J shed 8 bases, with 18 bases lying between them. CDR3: CASSPPGRSGEKLFF. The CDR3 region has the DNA TGTGCCAGTAGTCCCCCGGGACGCTCGGGAGAAAAACTGTTTTTT.

The CDR3 DNA is TGTGCCGGAGACAGGGCCGGGGCCAACGTCCTGACTTTC. This gives the protein CAGDRAGANVLTF. V usage is TRBV30 and J usage is TRBJ2-6; TRBD1 aligns across 7 bases. The CDR3 is 13 amino acids. Losses at the gene ends were 8 bases for V and 4 bases for J; bases not matched to a gene: 5. Germline assignment: CDR1 GTSNPN and CDR2 SVGIG (reference sequence).

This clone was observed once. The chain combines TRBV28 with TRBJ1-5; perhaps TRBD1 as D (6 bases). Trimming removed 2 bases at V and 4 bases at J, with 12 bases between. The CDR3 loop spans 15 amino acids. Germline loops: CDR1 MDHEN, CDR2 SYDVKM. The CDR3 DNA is TGTGCCAGCAGTTTAGGGGGGCGTCGGAATCAGCCCCAGCATTTT. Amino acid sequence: CASSLGGRRNQPQHF.

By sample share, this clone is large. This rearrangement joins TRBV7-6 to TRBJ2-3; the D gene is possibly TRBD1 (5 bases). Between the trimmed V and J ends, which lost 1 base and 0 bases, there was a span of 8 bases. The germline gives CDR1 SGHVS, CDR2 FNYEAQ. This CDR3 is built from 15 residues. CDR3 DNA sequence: TGTGCCAGCAGCTTAGTAGGGGCTAGCACAGATACGCAGTATTTT. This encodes CASSLVGASTDTQYF.

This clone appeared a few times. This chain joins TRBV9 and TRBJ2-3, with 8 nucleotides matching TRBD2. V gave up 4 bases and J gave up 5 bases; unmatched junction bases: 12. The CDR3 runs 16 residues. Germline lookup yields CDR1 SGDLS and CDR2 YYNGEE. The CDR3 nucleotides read TGTGCCAGCAGCTTTCAGGGAGCGGGAGCTGGAGATACGCAGTATTTT. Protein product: CASSFQGAGAGDTQYF.

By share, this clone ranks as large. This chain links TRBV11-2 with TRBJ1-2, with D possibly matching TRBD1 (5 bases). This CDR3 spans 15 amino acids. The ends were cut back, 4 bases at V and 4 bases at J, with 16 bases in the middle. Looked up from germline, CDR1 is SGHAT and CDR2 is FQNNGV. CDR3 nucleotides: TGTGCCAGCAGCTGGGGCGGGGGGTCCGTCTATGGCTACACCTTC. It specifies CASSWGGGSVYGYTF.

The CDR3 region is CASRSPQGGGELFF. The CDR3 DNA is TGTGCCAGCAGGAGCCCCCAGGGAGGCGGGGAGCTGTTTTTT. The chain couples TRBV6-4 to TRBJ2-2, with a weak D call TRBD2 (6 bases). The CDR3 is 14 amino acids. Germline CDR1 and CDR2: MRHNA and SNTAGT. Trimming took 6 bases from V and 7 from J, leaving 15 bases between them.

DNA of the CDR3: TGTGCCAGCGGTGGGGACGGAAACTACGAGCAGTACTTC. Its translation is CASGGDGNYEQYF. J is TRBJ2-7 and V is TRBV6-1; D is tentatively TRBD1 or TRBD2 (5 bases each). CDR3 length: 13 amino acids. Germline V CDR1 and CDR2: MNHNS, SASEGT. The ends were cut back, 8 bases at V and 3 bases at J, with 14 bases in the middle.

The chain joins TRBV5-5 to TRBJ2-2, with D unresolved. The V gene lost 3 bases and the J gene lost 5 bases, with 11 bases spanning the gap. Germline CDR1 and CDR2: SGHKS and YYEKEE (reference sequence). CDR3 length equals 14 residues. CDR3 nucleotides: TGTGCCAGCAGCTCCTCTCAGATTACCGGGGAGCTGTTTTTT. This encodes CASSSSQITGELFF.

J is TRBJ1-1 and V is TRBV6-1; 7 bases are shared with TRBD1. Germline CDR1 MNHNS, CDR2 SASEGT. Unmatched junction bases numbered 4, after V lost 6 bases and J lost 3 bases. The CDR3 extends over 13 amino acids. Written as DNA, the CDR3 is TGTGCCAGCAGGAATGACAGGGACACTGAAGCTTTCTTT. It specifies CASRNDRDTEAFF.

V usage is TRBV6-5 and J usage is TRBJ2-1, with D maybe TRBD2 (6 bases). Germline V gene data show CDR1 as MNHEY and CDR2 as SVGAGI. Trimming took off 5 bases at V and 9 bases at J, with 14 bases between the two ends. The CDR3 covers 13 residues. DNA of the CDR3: TGTGCCAGCAGTCCTAAAGGACTACTTGAGCAGTTCTTC. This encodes CASSPKGLLEQFF.

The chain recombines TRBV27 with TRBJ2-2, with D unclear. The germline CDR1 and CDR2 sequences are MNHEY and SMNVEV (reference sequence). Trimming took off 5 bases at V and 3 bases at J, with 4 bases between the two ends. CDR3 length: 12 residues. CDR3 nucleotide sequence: TGTGCCAGCAGTGGGTACACCGGGGAGCTGTTTTTT. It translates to CASSGYTGELFF.

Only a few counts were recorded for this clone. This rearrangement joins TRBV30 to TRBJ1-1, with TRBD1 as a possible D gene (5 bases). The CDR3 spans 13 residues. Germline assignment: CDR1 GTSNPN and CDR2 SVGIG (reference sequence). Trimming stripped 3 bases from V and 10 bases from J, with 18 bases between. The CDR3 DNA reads TGTGCCTGGAGAAGCAGGGTAGAGGGAAGAGCTTTCTTT. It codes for CAWRSRVEGRAFF.